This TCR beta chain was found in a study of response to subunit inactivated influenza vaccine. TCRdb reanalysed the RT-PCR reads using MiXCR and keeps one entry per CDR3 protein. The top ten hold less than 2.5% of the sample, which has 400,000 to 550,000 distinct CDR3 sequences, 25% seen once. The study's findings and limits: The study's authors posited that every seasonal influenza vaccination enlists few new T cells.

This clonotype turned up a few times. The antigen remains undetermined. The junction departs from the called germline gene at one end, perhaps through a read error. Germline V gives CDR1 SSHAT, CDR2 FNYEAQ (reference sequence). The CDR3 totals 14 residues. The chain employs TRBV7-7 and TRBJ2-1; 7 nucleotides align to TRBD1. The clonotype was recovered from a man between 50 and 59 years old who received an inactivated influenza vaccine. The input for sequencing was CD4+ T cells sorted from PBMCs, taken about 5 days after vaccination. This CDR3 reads CASSATGSIDEQFF. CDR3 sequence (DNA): TGTGCTAGCAGCGCGACAGGGAGTATCGATGAGCAGTTCTTC.